This TCR beta chain is from a study of Tregs in tolerant kidney transplant recipients. Produced via immunoSEQ multiplex PCR; TCRdb's table is partial and in-frame only. The data contain 50,000 or so clones, around 90% of them singletons. Mixed chimerism was transient after nonmyeloablative marrow transplants from related graft donors. Germline-derived CDR1 and CDR2 are SGHTA and FQGNSA. Trimming removed 5 bases at V and 1 base at J, with 10 bases between. This CDR3 contains 14 residues. The clonotype comes from a human patient who received a combined kidney and bone marrow transplant. The T cells may partly be graft donor cells. The sequencing used CD8+ T cells from blood (PBMCs), collected 24 months after the transplant. This rearrangement joins TRBV7-2 to TRBJ2-3; weak D call: TRBD2 (5 bases). The CDR3 DNA sequence: TGTGCCAGCAGCGAACTAGGCGGCACAGATACGCAGTATTTT. Encoded protein: CASSELGGTDTQYF. Looking up the rest from reference TRBV7-2 and TRBJ2-3 gives the full variable domain: GAGVSQSPSNKVTEKGKDVELRCDPISGHTALYWYRQSLGQGLEFLIYFQGNSAPDKSGLPSDRFSAERTGGSVSTLTIQRTQQEDSAVYLCASSELGGTDTQYFGPGTRLTVL.